These T cell receptor beta chains were read from a single sample in a study of neurological immune-mediated disorders. A single record per CDR3 protein comes from TCRdb applying MiXCR to the 5' RACE reads. The sample has nearly 30,000 distinct CDR3 sequences, about 17% seen once. The sequenced sample was CD4+ T cells from blood. These receptors were taken from a female donor with HTLV-1-associated myelopathy (HAM/TSP). Each CDR3 is given with its conserved first and last residue. The D gene is left open where the match is weak. Size is omitted from some rows. Given values are once, few, many or a class for expanded clones.

CDR3aa: CASSHRGQSTDTQYF
CDR3nt: TGTGCCAGCAGTCACAGGGGGCAAAGCACAGATACGCAGTATTTT
abundance: medium-sized
v_gene: TRBV27
j_gene: TRBJ2-3
d_gene: TRBD1

CDR3aa: CASSSLAGEETQYF
CDR3nt: TGCGCCAGCAGCTCATTAGCGGGGGAGGAGACCCAGTACTTC
abundance: many
v_gene: TRBV5-1
j_gene: TRBJ2-5
d_gene: TRBD2

CDR3aa: CASSPPVMSTEAFF
CDR3nt: TGTGCCAGCTCACCTCCGGTAATGAGCACTGAAGCTTTCTTT
abundance: medium-sized
v_gene: TRBV18
j_gene: TRBJ1-1
d_gene: -

CDR3aa: CSARDPRGGLQPQHF
CDR3nt: TGCAGTGCTAGAGATCCGCGAGGGGGCCTTCAGCCCCAGCATTTT
abundance: many
v_gene: TRBV20-1
j_gene: TRBJ1-5
d_gene: TRBD1

CDR3aa: CASSYSGQTWNSPLHF
CDR3nt: TGTGCCAGCAGTTACTCGGGGCAGACGTGGAATTCACCCCTCCACTTT
abundance: many
v_gene: TRBV6-6
j_gene: TRBJ1-6
d_gene: -

CDR3aa: CSASGRGGITDTQYF
CDR3nt: TGCAGTGCTAGCGGGCGTGGTGGAATCACAGATACGCAGTATTTT
abundance: -
v_gene: TRBV20-1
j_gene: TRBJ2-3
d_gene: -

CDR3aa: CASSLRGLAGVETQYF
CDR3nt: TGTGCCAGCAGCCTACGTGGACTAGCGGGAGTAGAGACCCAGTACTTC
abundance: many
v_gene: TRBV12-3/TRBV12-4
j_gene: TRBJ2-5
d_gene: TRBD2

CDR3aa: CSANRANYGYTF
CDR3nt: TGCAGTGCGAACAGGGCTAACTATGGCTACACCTTC
abundance: many
v_gene: TRBV20-1
j_gene: TRBJ1-2
d_gene: -

CDR3aa: CASSKTSGGGNIQYF
CDR3nt: TGTGCCAGCAGTAAAACTAGCGGAGGAGGAAACATTCAGTACTTC
abundance: medium-sized
v_gene: TRBV6-5
j_gene: TRBJ2-4
d_gene: TRBD2

CDR3aa: CSASPRKGDYGYTF
CDR3nt: TGCAGTGCTAGTCCCAGGAAAGGGGACTATGGCTACACCTTC
abundance: -
v_gene: TRBV20-1
j_gene: TRBJ1-2
d_gene: -

CDR3aa: CASSRGNNEQFF
CDR3nt: TGCGCCAGCAGCCGGGGGAACAATGAGCAGTTCTTC
abundance: -
v_gene: TRBV5-1
j_gene: TRBJ2-1
d_gene: -

CDR3aa: CASAGGGGGETQYF
CDR3nt: TGTGCTTCTGCTGGCGGGGGCGGCGGGGAGACCCAGTACTTC
abundance: many
v_gene: TRBV10-3
j_gene: TRBJ2-5
d_gene: -

CDR3aa: CSATGTGGSPLHF
CDR3nt: TGCAGTGCTACTGGGACAGGGGGGTCACCCCTCCACTTT
abundance: many
v_gene: TRBV20-1
j_gene: TRBJ1-6
d_gene: TRBD1

CDR3aa: CASSPRGQATGETQYF
CDR3nt: TGTGCCAGCTCACCACGAGGACAAGCAACAGGGGAGACCCAGTACTTC
abundance: many
v_gene: TRBV18
j_gene: TRBJ2-5
d_gene: -

CDR3aa: CASSLGRPGDEQYF
CDR3nt: TGCGCCAGCAGCCTTGGCAGGCCGGGCGACGAGCAGTACTTC
abundance: many
v_gene: TRBV5-1
j_gene: TRBJ2-7
d_gene: -

CDR3aa: CASSYRQGSTPLHF
CDR3nt: TGTGCCAGCAGCTACCGACAGGGGAGTACACCCCTCCACTTT
abundance: many
v_gene: TRBV13
j_gene: TRBJ1-6
d_gene: TRBD1

CDR3aa: CASSLGANTDTQYF
CDR3nt: TGTGCCAGCAGCTTAGGAGCCAACACAGATACGCAGTATTTT
abundance: -
v_gene: TRBV7-8
j_gene: TRBJ2-3
d_gene: -

CDR3aa: CASSLDASETQYF
CDR3nt: TGTGCCAGCAGCTTGGACGCCTCGGAGACCCAGTACTTC
abundance: many
v_gene: TRBV5-5
j_gene: TRBJ2-5
d_gene: -

CDR3aa: CASSMVSGTSPSEQYF
CDR3nt: TGCGCCAGCAGCATGGTCTCCGGTACTAGTCCTTCCGAGCAGTACTTC
abundance: -
v_gene: TRBV5-1
j_gene: TRBJ2-7
d_gene: -

CDR3aa: CASSPRDLNTGELFF
CDR3nt: TGTGCCAGCAGCCCCCGGGACCTGAACACCGGGGAGCTGTTTTTT
abundance: many
v_gene: TRBV7-8
j_gene: TRBJ2-2
d_gene: -

CDR3aa: CASSGSNTGELFF
CDR3nt: TGTGCCAGCAGCGGGAGCAACACCGGGGAGCTGTTTTTT
abundance: many
v_gene: TRBV9
j_gene: TRBJ2-2
d_gene: -

CDR3aa: CASSFYICSARGTGLNIQYF
CDR3nt: -
abundance: -
v_gene: TRBV5-5
j_gene: TRBJ2-4
d_gene: -

CDR3aa: CASSRGQETQYF
CDR3nt: TGTGCCAGTAGCCGGGGACAAGAGACCCAGTACTTC
abundance: many
v_gene: TRBV28
j_gene: TRBJ2-5
d_gene: -

CDR3aa: CSAREEGLKRPEAFF
CDR3nt: TGCAGTGCTAGAGAGGAGGGCCTAAAAAGGCCTGAAGCTTTCTTT
abundance: many
v_gene: TRBV20-1
j_gene: TRBJ1-1
d_gene: -

CDR3aa: CASSLGQLDYEQYF
CDR3nt: TGCGCCAGCAGCTTGGGACAGCTGGACTACGAGCAGTACTTC
abundance: -
v_gene: TRBV5-1
j_gene: TRBJ2-7
d_gene: -

CDR3aa: CASSLAGSYEQYF
CDR3nt: TGCGCCAGCAGCTTGGCGGGGTCCTACGAGCAGTACTTC
abundance: many
v_gene: TRBV5-1
j_gene: TRBJ2-7
d_gene: -

CDR3aa: CSAPRGDSSYEQYF
CDR3nt: TGCAGTGCCCCCCGAGGGGACAGCTCCTACGAGCAGTACTTC
abundance: many
v_gene: TRBV20-1
j_gene: TRBJ2-7
d_gene: TRBD1

CDR3aa: CASSLAVYTDTQYF
CDR3nt: TGTGCCAGCAGCTTAGCCGTCTACACAGATACGCAGTATTTT
abundance: medium-sized
v_gene: TRBV7-2
j_gene: TRBJ2-3
d_gene: -

CDR3aa: CASSLDRLRTPEAFF
CDR3nt: TGTGCCAGCAGCCTGGACAGACTCAGAACCCCTGAAGCTTTCTTT
abundance: many
v_gene: TRBV7-2
j_gene: TRBJ1-1
d_gene: -

CDR3aa: CASGGHGSNQPQHF
CDR3nt: TGTGCCAGTGGGGGGCACGGTAGCAATCAGCCCCAGCATTTT
abundance: few
v_gene: TRBV6-2/TRBV6-3
j_gene: TRBJ1-5
d_gene: -

CDR3aa: CSARAGGRETQYF
CDR3nt: TGCAGTGCTAGAGCGGGAGGGCGAGAGACCCAGTACTTC
abundance: many
v_gene: TRBV20-1
j_gene: TRBJ2-5
d_gene: TRBD2

CDR3aa: CASSFLDPYEQYF
CDR3nt: TGTGCCAGCAGTTTTCTAGACCCCTACGAGCAGTACTTC
abundance: many
v_gene: TRBV28
j_gene: TRBJ2-7
d_gene: -

CDR3aa: CSATRGFPGELFF
CDR3nt: TGCAGCGCCACAAGGGGATTTCCCGGGGAGCTGTTTTTT
abundance: many
v_gene: TRBV29-1
j_gene: TRBJ2-2
d_gene: -

CDR3aa: CSISHEGHTEAFF
CDR3nt: TGTTCCATCAGCCACGAGGGGCACACTGAAGCTTTCTTT
abundance: -
v_gene: TRBV3-1
j_gene: TRBJ1-1
d_gene: -

CDR3aa: CSAKGLIYEQFF
CDR3nt: TGCAGTGCAAAAGGACTAATCTATGAGCAGTTCTTC
abundance: many
v_gene: TRBV20-1
j_gene: TRBJ2-1
d_gene: -

CDR3aa: CASSLDGQPQHF
CDR3nt: TGCGCCAGCAGCTTGGACGGACAGCCCCAGCATTTT
abundance: many
v_gene: TRBV5-1
j_gene: TRBJ1-5
d_gene: -

CDR3aa: CASSQEGGAGASYNEQFF
CDR3nt: TGTGCCAGCAGCCAGGAGGGAGGGGCGGGGGCCTCCTACAATGAGCAGTTCTTC
abundance: -
v_gene: TRBV4-2
j_gene: TRBJ2-1
d_gene: -

CDR3aa: CASSPQLSGGSLNTQYF
CDR3nt: TGTGCCAGCAGCCCACAACTTAGCGGGGGTTCCCTCAATACGCAGTATTTT
abundance: many
v_gene: TRBV5-4
j_gene: TRBJ2-3
d_gene: TRBD2

CDR3aa: CASVRDNSGANVLTF
CDR3nt: TGCGCCAGCGTCCGGGACAACTCTGGGGCCAACGTCCTGACTTTC
abundance: many
v_gene: TRBV5-1
j_gene: TRBJ2-6
d_gene: -

CDR3aa: CASSQLAGGSSYNEQFF
CDR3nt: TGTGCCAGCAGCCAGCTAGCGGGAGGGAGCTCCTACAATGAGCAGTTCTTC
abundance: many
v_gene: TRBV3-1
j_gene: TRBJ2-1
d_gene: TRBD2

CDR3aa: CASGTGTGDNQPQHF
CDR3nt: TGTGCCAGCGGGACCGGGACAGGGGACAATCAGCCCCAGCATTTT
abundance: many
v_gene: TRBV28
j_gene: TRBJ1-5
d_gene: TRBD1

CDR3aa: CATSRPDRGGETQYF
CDR3nt: TGTGCCACCAGCAGACCCGACAGGGGAGGAGAGACCCAGTACTTC
abundance: many
v_gene: TRBV15
j_gene: TRBJ2-5
d_gene: TRBD1

CDR3aa: CSVGVGETQYF
CDR3nt: TGCAGCGTTGGTGTTGGGGAGACCCAGTACTTC
abundance: many
v_gene: TRBV29-1
j_gene: TRBJ2-5
d_gene: -

CDR3aa: CASSRTGTVKSGANVLTF
CDR3nt: TGTGCCAGCAGTAGAACCGGGACTGTGAAGTCTGGGGCCAACGTCCTGACTTTC
abundance: many
v_gene: TRBV6-6
j_gene: TRBJ2-6
d_gene: -

CDR3aa: CASSPIAGGDYEQYF
CDR3nt: TGCGCCAGCAGCCCTATAGCGGGGGGCGACTACGAGCAGTACTTC
abundance: -
v_gene: TRBV10-2
j_gene: TRBJ2-7
d_gene: TRBD2

CDR3aa: CASSLFLTRASNEKLFF
CDR3nt: TGTGCCAGCAGCCTCTTCTTGACCCGGGCATCTAATGAAAAACTGTTTTTT
abundance: many
v_gene: TRBV7-2
j_gene: TRBJ1-4
d_gene: -

CDR3aa: CASSFPGRAREQYF
CDR3nt: TGTGCCAGCAGCTTTCCCGGGAGGGCCCGCGAGCAGTACTTC
abundance: many
v_gene: TRBV7-8
j_gene: TRBJ2-7
d_gene: TRBD2

CDR3aa: CSARLTGTSQYEQYF
CDR3nt: TGCAGTGCTAGACTGACCGGGACTAGTCAATACGAGCAGTACTTC
abundance: many
v_gene: TRBV20-1
j_gene: TRBJ2-7
d_gene: TRBD2

CDR3aa: CASSSRTGTYEQYF
CDR3nt: TGCGCCAGCAGCTCAAGGACAGGGACCTACGAGCAGTACTTC
abundance: many
v_gene: TRBV5-1
j_gene: TRBJ2-7
d_gene: TRBD1

CDR3aa: CASSKGATNEKLFF
CDR3nt: TGTGCCAGTAGTAAGGGGGCAACTAATGAAAAACTGTTTTTT
abundance: many
v_gene: TRBV19
j_gene: TRBJ1-4
d_gene: -

CDR3aa: CASSLSRDTEAFF
CDR3nt: TGTGCCAGCAGTTTAAGCAGGGACACTGAAGCTTTCTTT
abundance: many
v_gene: TRBV27
j_gene: TRBJ1-1
d_gene: -

CDR3aa: CSTDGGSYNEQFF
CDR3nt: TGCAGCACGGACGGGGGTTCCTACAATGAGCAGTTCTTC
abundance: many
v_gene: TRBV29-1
j_gene: TRBJ2-1
d_gene: -

CDR3aa: CASSQSAGADGYTF
CDR3nt: TGTGCCAGCAGCCAATCGGCGGGGGCCGATGGCTACACCTTC
abundance: many
v_gene: TRBV3-1
j_gene: TRBJ1-2
d_gene: -